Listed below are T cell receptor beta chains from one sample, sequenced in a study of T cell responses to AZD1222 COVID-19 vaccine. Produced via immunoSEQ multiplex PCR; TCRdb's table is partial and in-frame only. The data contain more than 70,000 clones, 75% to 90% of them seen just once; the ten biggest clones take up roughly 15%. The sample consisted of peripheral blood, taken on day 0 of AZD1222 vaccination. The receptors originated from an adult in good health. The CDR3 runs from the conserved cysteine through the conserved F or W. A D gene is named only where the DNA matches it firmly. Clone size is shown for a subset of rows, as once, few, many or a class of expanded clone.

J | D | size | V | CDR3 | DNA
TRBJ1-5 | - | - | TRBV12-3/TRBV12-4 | CASSDQGNQPQHF | TGTGCCAGCAGCGATCAGGGTAATCAGCCCCAGCATTTT
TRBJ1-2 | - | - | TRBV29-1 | CSVDQTALKANYGYTF | TGCAGCGTTGATCAAACAGCACTTAAAGCTAACTATGGCTACACCTTC
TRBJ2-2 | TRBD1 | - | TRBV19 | CASSTTGAINTGELFF | TGTGCCAGTAGTACAACAGGGGCGATTAACACCGGGGAGCTGTTTTTT
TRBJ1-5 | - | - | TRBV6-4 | CASPQWTDFNQPQHF | TGTGCCAGTCCGCAATGGACAGACTTCAATCAGCCCCAGCATTTT
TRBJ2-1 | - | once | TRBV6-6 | CASSYVGLGQFF | TGTGCCAGCAGTTACGTGGGTTTAGGGCAGTTCTTC
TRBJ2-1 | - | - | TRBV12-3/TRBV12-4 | CASSLKAGVEQFF | TGTGCCAGCAGCCTAAAAGCGGGCGTTGAGCAGTTCTTC
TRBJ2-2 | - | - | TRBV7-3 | CASSQGSSRNTGELFF | TGTGCCAGCAGCCAAGGGTCTTCCAGGAACACCGGGGAGCTGTTTTTT
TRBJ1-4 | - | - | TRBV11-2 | CASSLDRGGEREKLFF | TGTGCCAGCAGCTTAGATCGGGGGGGTGAGAGGGAAAAACTGTTTTTT
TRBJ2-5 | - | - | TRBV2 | CASWLGTQETQYF | TGTGCCAGCTGGTTAGGGACCCAAGAGACCCAGTACTTC
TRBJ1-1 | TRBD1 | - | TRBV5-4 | CASSLETGVTEAFF | TGTGCCAGCAGCTTGGAAACAGGGGTAACTGAAGCTTTCTTT
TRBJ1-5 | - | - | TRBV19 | CASSFFGQSGQPQHF | TGTGCCAGTAGTTTTTTCGGTCAGTCAGGTCAGCCCCAGCATTTT
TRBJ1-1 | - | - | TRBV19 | CASRERTALNTEAFF | TGTGCCAGTAGGGAACGGACAGCTCTGAACACTGAAGCTTTCTTT
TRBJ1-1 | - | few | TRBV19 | CASSGQKGTEAFF | TGTGCCAGTAGTGGACAGAAGGGGACTGAAGCTTTCTTT
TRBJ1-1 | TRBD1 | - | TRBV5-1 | CASSTRTGGHTEAFF | TGCGCCAGCAGCACGAGGACAGGGGGACACACTGAAGCTTTCTTT
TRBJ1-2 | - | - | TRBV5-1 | CASSSGTDHPYTF | TGCGCCAGCAGCTCCGGGACGGATCATCCGTACACCTTC
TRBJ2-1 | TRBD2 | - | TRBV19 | CASRSGRAYNEQFF | TGTGCCAGTAGGAGCGGGAGGGCCTACAATGAGCAGTTCTTC
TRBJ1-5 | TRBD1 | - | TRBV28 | CASRSFFSTGGLEPQHF | TGTGCCAGCAGGTCTTTTTTTTCGACAGGGGGGTTGGAGCCCCAGCATTTT
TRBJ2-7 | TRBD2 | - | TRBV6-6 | CASSVAGHSYEQYF | TGTGCCAGCAGTGTAGCGGGCCATTCCTACGAGCAGTACTTC
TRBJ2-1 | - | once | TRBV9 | CASSVSQSSYNEQFF | TGTGCCAGCAGCGTCTCTCAGAGCTCCTACAATGAGCAGTTCTTC
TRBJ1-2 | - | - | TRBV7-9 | CASSLGLYGYTF | TGTGCCAGCAGCTTAGGCTTGTATGGCTACACCTTC
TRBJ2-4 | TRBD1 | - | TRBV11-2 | CASSRGQGVTILAKNIQYF | TGTGCCAGCAGCAGAGGACAGGGGGTAACTATACTAGCCAAAAACATTCAGTACTTC
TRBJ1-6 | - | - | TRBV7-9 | CASSLTDTRGNSPLHF | TGTGCCAGCAGCTTAACCGACACTAGGGGTAATTCACCCCTCCACTTT
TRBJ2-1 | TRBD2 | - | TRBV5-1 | CASSLAAGLAGIDEQFF | TGCGCCAGCAGCTTGGCCGCGGGACTAGCGGGAATAGATGAGCAGTTCTTC
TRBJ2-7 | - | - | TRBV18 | CASSPARETYEQYF | TGTGCCAGCTCGCCTGCCAGGGAAACCTACGAGCAGTACTTC
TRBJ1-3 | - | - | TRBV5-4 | CASSGGSRSGNTIYF | TGTGCCAGCAGCGGCGGCAGTCGGTCTGGAAACACCATATATTTT
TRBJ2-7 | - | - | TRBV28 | CASSSTGYEQYF | TGTGCCAGCAGTTCTACAGGGTACGAGCAGTACTTC
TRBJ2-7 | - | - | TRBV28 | CASSLVQGTEQYF | TGTGCCAGCAGCCTAGTACAGGGAACAGAGCAGTACTTC
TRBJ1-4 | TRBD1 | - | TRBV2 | CASSEGTGKGKLFF | TGTGCCAGCAGTGAAGGGACAGGGAAAGGAAAACTGTTTTTT
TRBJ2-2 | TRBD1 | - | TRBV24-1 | CATRTGQGSRTGELFF | TGTGCCACCAGGACAGGACAGGGAAGCAGAACCGGGGAGCTGTTTTTT
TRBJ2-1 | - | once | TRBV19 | CASSRQVNSYNEQFF | TGTGCCAGTAGTAGGCAGGTTAATTCCTACAATGAGCAGTTCTTC
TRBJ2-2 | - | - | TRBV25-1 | CASSGYEGKGTGELFF | TGTGCCAGCAGTGGATACGAGGGTAAGGGCACCGGGGAGCTGTTTTTT
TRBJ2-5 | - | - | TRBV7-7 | CASSLSWRAQETQYF | TGTGCTAGCAGCTTAAGCTGGCGCGCCCAAGAGACCCAGTACTTC
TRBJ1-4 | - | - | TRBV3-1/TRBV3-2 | CASSQALPWAGKLFF | TGTGCCAGCAGCCAAGCCCTCCCCTGGGCAGGAAAACTGTTTTTT
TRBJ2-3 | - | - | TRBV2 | CASSVSGGTDTQYF | TGTGCCAGCAGTGTCAGCGGAGGCACAGATACGCAGTATTTT
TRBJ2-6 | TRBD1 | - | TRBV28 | CASAYVSGQGNGANVLTF | TGTGCCAGCGCTTACGTCTCGGGACAGGGTAATGGGGCCAACGTCCTGACTTTC
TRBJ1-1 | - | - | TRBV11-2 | CASSLDGNTEAFF | TGTGCCAGCAGCTTAGATGGGAACACTGAAGCTTTCTTT
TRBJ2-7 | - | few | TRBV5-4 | CASSLGQQRGEQYF | TGTGCCAGCAGCTTGGGGCAGCAACGGGGCGAGCAGTACTTC